This TCR beta chain is drawn from a study of blood T cell repertoires in COVID-19. The trim removed 8 bases at V and 4 bases at J, leaving 8 bases unmatched. This CDR3 comprises 14 residues. In germline, CDR1 is SGHNT, CDR2 YENEEA. The assay was immunoSEQ multiplex PCR, and TCRdb's table has in-frame clones only and misses some. The data contain 65,000 to 80,000 clones, roughly 90% of them seen just once; the ten biggest clones take up about a tenth. V and J are TRBV11-3 and TRBJ2-5; TRBD1 matches 9 bases. The sample taken for sequencing was peripheral blood. The source is a human donor in a cohort sampled during active COVID-19. CDR3 region: CASSDRGAGETQYF. The DNA for the CDR3 is TGTGCCAGCTCCGACAGGGGGGCCGGAGAGACCCAGTACTTC.